This T cell receptor (beta chain) was profiled in a study of blood T cell repertoires in COVID-19. This clone appeared many times. In the original processing: How many nucleated cells were present was estimated from reference gene primer amplification. The data were produced by immunoSEQ multiplex PCR, yet TCRdb's version contains in-frame clones alone and is incomplete. The D gene and trimming were derived from the DNA, and the V and J assignments and clone size from that table. The table lists around 140,000 clones, approximately 87% of them singletons. The V gene lost 0 bases and the J gene lost 4 bases, with 9 bases spanning the gap. This CDR3 contains 15 residues. Germline assignment: CDR1 SGHTA and CDR2 FQGTGA.

The sequence came from a middle-aged man who had recovered from COVID-19. The V and J genes are TRBV7-3 and TRBJ2-2; TRBD1 might be the D (6 bases). The sequencing input was peripheral blood. The CDR3 nucleotides are TGTGCCAGCAGCTTAACGTTAGGGGGCACCGGGGAGCTGTTTTTT. Its protein product is CASSLTLGGTGELFF.